The table lists the clone carrying this TCR beta chain with a few counts. A sample-barcoded 5' primer and a J-beta primer mix were used in a second PCR of about 7 to 12 cycles. TCRdb processed the 5' RACE reads anew with MiXCR; each CDR3 protein has one entry. The data contain around 800,000 distinct CDR3 sequences, approximately 24% of them seen just once; the ten biggest clones take up 2.5% to 3.5%. The data were taken from a study of blood T cells in healthy people across ages. This CDR3 has 14 residues. The V and J ends lost 6 bases and 2 bases respectively, with 14 bases between them. Another study also made use of these data, one on T cells of mothers and their children.

The specimen sequenced was blood. This clonotype originated in a boy younger than 18 in good health. V and J are TRBV12-3 or TRBV12-4 and TRBJ2-7; D might be TRBD1 (6 bases). CDR3 bases: TGTGCCAGCAGCCTTACAGGGCTCCCCTACGAGCAGTACTTC. Translation: CASSLTGLPYEQYF.